These 2 T cell receptor beta chains were all obtained from the same sample, sequenced in a study of T-cell memory formation after mild COVID-19. TCRdb ran MiXCR on the 5' RACE reads and lists one entry per CDR3 protein. The sample lists approximately 300,000 distinct CDR3 sequences, approximately 15% occurring once. Sequencing input: PBMCs or a T cell subset sorted from them (not recorded which). The source of these receptors is a young man who had mild COVID-19 (a few samples of this study predate the infection). Cell type and time point are not known.

J is TRBJ2-7 and V is TRBV5-5, with D possibly called TRBD1 or TRBD2 (5 bases each). V was trimmed by 4 bases and J by 0 bases, leaving 14 bases between them. The germline gives CDR1 SGHKS, CDR2 YYEKEE (reference sequence). The CDR3 extends over 15 amino acids. The CDR3 nucleotides read TGTGCCAGCAGCAAGGGACGGACCCTCTCCTACGAGCAGTACGTC. Its translation is CASSKGRTLSYEQYV.

This chain uses TRBV28 with TRBJ2-7, with 9 bases fitting TRBD1. This CDR3 comprises 14 residues. CDR1 and CDR2 (germline): MDHEN, SYDVKM. Trimming took 5 bases from V and 5 from J; bases not matched to a gene: 7. The CDR3 nucleotides are TGTGCCAGCAGTACCTCGACAGGGGGACACGAGCAGTACGTC. It encodes CASSTSTGGHEQYV.